This T cell receptor (beta chain) was sequenced during a study of glioma-infiltrating T cells after dendritic cell vaccination. Study overall: Three intradermal dendritic cell vaccine injections were given every two weeks.

TCRdb's table, derived via immunoSEQ multiplex PCR, lists solely in-frame clones and lacks some. The sample has nearly 85,000 clones, around 90% seen once; the top ten hold 3.2%. CDR3 length: 13 residues. With V trimmed by 7 bases and J by 6 bases, 9 bases remained unmatched. The germline gives CDR1 SQVTM, CDR2 ANQGSEA. No glioblastoma patient carried an isocitrate dehydrogenase mutation. This clone was seen a few times. The sequenced sample was blood, obtained before dendritic cell vaccination. V usage is TRBV29-1 and J usage is TRBJ2-3, with 8 bases aligning to TRBD2. The TCR sequence derives from a human donor with glioblastoma. As DNA, the CDR3 is TGCAGCGACACTAGCGGAGCCGGCGATACGCAGTATTTT. Translating it yields CSDTSGAGDTQYF.